The rows below give T cell receptor beta chains drawn from one sample of a study of Tregs in tolerant kidney transplant recipients. Sequencing used immunoSEQ multiplex PCR; TCRdb keeps in-frame clones, though not all of them. Of approximately 260,000 clones in the sample, more than 65% are singletons; the top ten hold around 0.6%. The material sequenced was CD4+ T cells from blood. These receptors were collected from a human donor in good health. The CDR3 runs from the conserved cysteine through the conserved F or W. The D gene is left open where the match is weak. Size is stated for part of the rows, as once, few or many counts, or as a class when the clone is expanded.

CDR3 DNA: TGTGCCAGCAGCTTAGACTCGTCTGGAAACACCATATATTTT
CDR3 protein: CASSLDSSGNTIYF
J gene: TRBJ1-3
clone size: NA
D gene: NA
V gene: TRBV7-9

CDR3 DNA: TGTGCCAGCAGCGCGAACACTGAAGCTTTCTTT
CDR3 protein: CASSANTEAFF
J gene: TRBJ1-1
clone size: NA
D gene: NA
V gene: TRBV21-1

CDR3 DNA: TGTGCCAGCAGCGAGGGGGGGTGGCAATACAATGAGCAGTTCTTC
CDR3 protein: CASSEGGWQYNEQFF
J gene: TRBJ2-1
clone size: NA
D gene: NA
V gene: TRBV9

CDR3 DNA: TGTGCCAGCAGTACCCAGGGGGCTGGCAATCAGCCCCAGCATTTT
CDR3 protein: CASSTQGAGNQPQHF
J gene: TRBJ1-5
clone size: NA
D gene: TRBD1
V gene: TRBV6-1

CDR3 DNA: TGTGCCACCAGCAGGCCGCTAGGGACCCAGTACTTC
CDR3 protein: CATSRPLGTQYF
J gene: TRBJ2-5
clone size: once
D gene: NA
V gene: TRBV15

CDR3 DNA: TGCGCCAGCAGCTCGGGACTAGCGCGGGCAGATACGCAGTATTTT
CDR3 protein: CASSSGLARADTQYF
J gene: TRBJ2-3
clone size: NA
D gene: TRBD2
V gene: TRBV5-1

CDR3 DNA: TGTGCCAGCTCACCAGAATCGACAGGGTCCGAGCAGTACTTC
CDR3 protein: CASSPESTGSEQYF
J gene: TRBJ2-7
clone size: NA
D gene: TRBD1
V gene: TRBV18

CDR3 DNA: TGTGCCAGCAGCTCCCGACGGAGCGCCTACAATGAGCAGTTCTTC
CDR3 protein: CASSSRRSAYNEQFF
J gene: TRBJ2-1
clone size: once
D gene: NA
V gene: TRBV11-3

CDR3 DNA: TGTGCCAGCAGCTTAGCCGGGGCAGCTTTCTTT
CDR3 protein: CASSLAGAAFF
J gene: TRBJ1-1
clone size: few
D gene: NA
V gene: TRBV5-6

CDR3 DNA: TGTGCCAGCAGTGAAGTAGGGACAGGTCTTCTTCCCTTC
CDR3 protein: CASSEVGTGLLPF
J gene: TRBJ1-2
clone size: once
D gene: TRBD1
V gene: TRBV6-5

CDR3 DNA: TGTGCCAGTAGTATAGTAGGGGCAGATACGCAGTATTTT
CDR3 protein: CASSIVGADTQYF
J gene: TRBJ2-3
clone size: NA
D gene: NA
V gene: TRBV19

CDR3 DNA: TGTGCCAGCAGTAGGCAGGGGGGAAACTACGAGCAGTACTTC
CDR3 protein: CASSRQGGNYEQYF
J gene: TRBJ2-7
clone size: NA
D gene: NA
V gene: TRBV6-5

CDR3 DNA: TGTGCCAGCTCACCTGGGACAAGGGGGAGCTACACCTTC
CDR3 protein: CASSPGTRGSYTF
J gene: TRBJ1-2
clone size: NA
D gene: NA
V gene: TRBV18

CDR3 DNA: TGTGCCAGCAGCTTAGCCCTGACAGGGTCCGGAAACACCATATATTTT
CDR3 protein: CASSLALTGSGNTIYF
J gene: TRBJ1-3
clone size: NA
D gene: TRBD1
V gene: TRBV7-9

CDR3 DNA: TGTGCCAGTAGACAGGGCCTTCAGCCCCAGCATTTT
CDR3 protein: CASRQGLQPQHF
J gene: TRBJ1-5
clone size: NA
D gene: NA
V gene: TRBV21-1

CDR3 DNA: TGTGCCAGCTCACTTGGGACAGGTCCCCCCCATGAAGCTTTCTTT
CDR3 protein: CASSLGTGPPHEAFF
J gene: TRBJ1-1
clone size: NA
D gene: TRBD1
V gene: TRBV18

CDR3 DNA: TGTGCCAGCAGTGTCGTTCGGGCTGGGCAGCCCCAGCATTTT
CDR3 protein: CASSVVRAGQPQHF
J gene: TRBJ1-5
clone size: once
D gene: NA
V gene: TRBV2

CDR3 DNA: TGTGCCACCTCGACCGGGTACGAGCAGTACTTC
CDR3 protein: CATSTGYEQYF
J gene: TRBJ2-7
clone size: NA
D gene: NA
V gene: TRBV6-1

CDR3 DNA: TGTGCCACCTACACGAGCGAAAAACTGTTTTTT
CDR3 protein: CATYTSEKLFF
J gene: TRBJ1-4
clone size: NA
D gene: NA
V gene: TRBV19

CDR3 DNA: TGTGCCAGCAGCTCTCGGGGGCTAGGGGGAAACACCATATATTTT
CDR3 protein: CASSSRGLGGNTIYF
J gene: TRBJ1-3
clone size: NA
D gene: NA
V gene: TRBV7-8

CDR3 DNA: TGCGCCAGCAGCCACACAGGGGGGAACCAGCCCCAGCATTTT
CDR3 protein: CASSHTGGNQPQHF
J gene: TRBJ1-5
clone size: NA
D gene: TRBD1
V gene: TRBV5-1

CDR3 DNA: TGTGCCAGCAGCCCGGAAGGGGCGGCAGGAGGCTACTACGAGCAGTACTTC
CDR3 protein: CASSPEGAAGGYYEQYF
J gene: TRBJ2-7
clone size: NA
D gene: NA
V gene: TRBV5-4

CDR3 DNA: TGTGCCAGCAGCCTATATACCCCGGGACTAGCGGGAGTGCACGAGCAGTACTTC
CDR3 protein: CASSLYTPGLAGVHEQYF
J gene: TRBJ2-7
clone size: NA
D gene: TRBD2
V gene: TRBV5-4

CDR3 DNA: TGTGCCAGCAGTTTTCGCAGCCCTCCGATCGGCTACACCTTC
CDR3 protein: CASSFRSPPIGYTF
J gene: TRBJ1-2
clone size: NA
D gene: NA
V gene: TRBV27

CDR3 DNA: TGCGCCAGCGAAACCGGGGGGCATTCGAGCACAGATACGCAGTATTTT
CDR3 protein: CASETGGHSSTDTQYF
J gene: TRBJ2-3
clone size: NA
D gene: NA
V gene: TRBV5-1

CDR3 DNA: TGTGCCTGGAGTGGTCAGGGGAGACCTTCATATAGCAATCAGCCCCAGCATTTT
CDR3 protein: CAWSGQGRPSYSNQPQHF
J gene: TRBJ1-5
clone size: NA
D gene: NA
V gene: TRBV30

CDR3 DNA: TGTGCCAGCAGCTTACGAGGGAGACGAACCGGGGAGCTGTTTTTT
CDR3 protein: CASSLRGRRTGELFF
J gene: TRBJ2-2
clone size: few
D gene: NA
V gene: TRBV11-2

CDR3 DNA: TGCAGCGTTCCGTACAGCTATGGCTACACCTTC
CDR3 protein: CSVPYSYGYTF
J gene: TRBJ1-2
clone size: NA
D gene: NA
V gene: TRBV29-1